This TCR beta chain stems from a study of cytomegalovirus exposure and HLA in healthy donors. Study results and limitations: There were several of the most significant clusters that appeared linked to common viral pathogens in a later analysis. There were around 160 TCR beta chains listed as cytomegalovirus-associated.

The PCR was carried out with 60 Vbeta primers and 13 Jbeta primers. Data came from immunoSEQ multiplex PCR; TCRdb stores just in-frame clones and leaves some out. The repertoire consists of roughly 120,000 clones, with around three quarters occurring once and the leading ten covering 9.5% to 15%. Comments on this clone: The antigen is undetermined.

V lost 6 bases to trimming and J lost 4 bases; unmatched junction nucleotides: 8. This CDR3 is 15 amino acids long. Germline assignment: CDR1 MNHEY and CDR2 SVGAGI. Source material: PBMCs. The TCR sequence derives from a woman between 35 and 50 years old in good health and CMV-seropositive. V is TRBV6-5 and J is TRBJ1-4, with TRBD1 matching over 7 bases. The CDR3 DNA sequence: TGTGCCAGCAGGGGACAGTGGGCCAGTAATGAAAAACTGTTTTTT. This sequence encodes CASRGQWASNEKLFF.